This T cell receptor beta chain was captured by sequencing in a study of CD8+ T cells in alopecia areata. CDR1 is GTSNPN and CDR2 is SVGIG in the germline V gene (reference sequence). This CDR3 region has 15 residues. Trimming removed 3 bases from V and 3 bases from J, with 12 bases in between. RNA was isolated and reverse transcribed to cDNA, the sequencing template. TCRdb's table, derived via immunoSEQ multiplex PCR, lists solely in-frame clones and lacks some. The data contain 120,000 or so clones, around 50% of them singletons. The TCR originated in a human donor with alopecia areata. The V gene is TRBV30, the J gene TRBJ2-6, with a tentative D call TRBD2 (7 bases). The specimen was NKG2D-low CD8+ T cells sorted from blood. In DNA form, the CDR3 reads TGTGCCTGGAGCGAGGGGGGGCTTGGGGCCAACGTCCTGACTTTC. This gives the protein CAWSEGGLGANVLTF.